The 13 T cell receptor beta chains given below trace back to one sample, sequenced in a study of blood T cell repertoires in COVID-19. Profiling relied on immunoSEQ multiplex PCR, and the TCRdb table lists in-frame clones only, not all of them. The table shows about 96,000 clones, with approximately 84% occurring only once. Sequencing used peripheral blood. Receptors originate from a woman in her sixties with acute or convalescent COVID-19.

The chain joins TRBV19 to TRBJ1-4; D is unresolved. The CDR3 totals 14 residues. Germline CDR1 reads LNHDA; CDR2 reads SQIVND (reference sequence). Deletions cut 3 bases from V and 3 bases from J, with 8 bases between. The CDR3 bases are TGTGCCAGTAGTATCTGGGAGGCTAATGAAAAACTGTTTTTT. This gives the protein CASSIWEANEKLFF.

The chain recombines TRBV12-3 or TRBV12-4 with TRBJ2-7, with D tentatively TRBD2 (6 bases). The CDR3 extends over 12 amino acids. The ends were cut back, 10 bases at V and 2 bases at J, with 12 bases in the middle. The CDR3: CANGGLTYEQYF. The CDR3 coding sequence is TGTGCCAACGGGGGTTTGACCTACGAGCAGTACTTC.

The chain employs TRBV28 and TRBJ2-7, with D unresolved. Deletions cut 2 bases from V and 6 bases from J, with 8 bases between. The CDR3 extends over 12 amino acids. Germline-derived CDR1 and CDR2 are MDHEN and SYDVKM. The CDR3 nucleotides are TGTGCCAGCAGTTTACTCCTCCCCGAGCAGTACTTC. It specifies CASSLLLPEQYF.

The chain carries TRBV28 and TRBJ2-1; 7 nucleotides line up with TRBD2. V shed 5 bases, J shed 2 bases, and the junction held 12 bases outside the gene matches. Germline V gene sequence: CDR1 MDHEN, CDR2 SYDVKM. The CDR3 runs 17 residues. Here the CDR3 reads CASSTFGSSGAYNEQFF. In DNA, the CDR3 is TGTGCCAGCAGTACCTTTGGATCTAGCGGTGCCTACAATGAGCAGTTCTTC.

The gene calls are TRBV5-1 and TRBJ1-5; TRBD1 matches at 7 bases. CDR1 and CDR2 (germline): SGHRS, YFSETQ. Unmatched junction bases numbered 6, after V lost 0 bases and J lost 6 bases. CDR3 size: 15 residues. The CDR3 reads CASSLGTGGPQPQHF. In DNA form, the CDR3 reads TGCGCCAGCAGCTTGGGGACAGGTGGGCCTCAGCCCCAGCATTTT.

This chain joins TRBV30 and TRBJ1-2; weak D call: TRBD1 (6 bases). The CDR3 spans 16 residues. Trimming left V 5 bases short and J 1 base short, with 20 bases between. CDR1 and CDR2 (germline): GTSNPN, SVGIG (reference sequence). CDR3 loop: CAWEPIGQSRNYGYTF. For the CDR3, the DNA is TGTGCCTGGGAGCCGATAGGACAGTCTCGTAACTATGGCTACACCTTC. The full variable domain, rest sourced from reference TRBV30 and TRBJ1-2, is SQTIHQWPATLVQPVGSPLSLECTVEGTSNPNLYWYRQAAGRGLQLLFYSVGIGQISSEVPQNLSASRPQDRQFILSSKKLLLSDSGFYLCAWEPIGQSRNYGYTFGSGTRLTVV.

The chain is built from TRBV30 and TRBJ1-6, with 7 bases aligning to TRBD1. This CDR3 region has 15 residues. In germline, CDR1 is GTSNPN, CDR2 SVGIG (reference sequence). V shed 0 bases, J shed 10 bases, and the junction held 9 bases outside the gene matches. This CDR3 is CAWSVPGTVRSPLHF. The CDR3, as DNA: TGTGCCTGGAGTGTACCTGGGACAGTCAGGTCACCCCTCCACTTT.

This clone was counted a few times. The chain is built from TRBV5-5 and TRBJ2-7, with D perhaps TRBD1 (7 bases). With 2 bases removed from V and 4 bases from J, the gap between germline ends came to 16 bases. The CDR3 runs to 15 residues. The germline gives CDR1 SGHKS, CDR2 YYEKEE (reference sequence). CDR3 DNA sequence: TGTGCCAGCAGCTTTGTCCCAGGGGGGTCTTACGAGCAGTACTTC. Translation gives CASSFVPGGSYEQYF.

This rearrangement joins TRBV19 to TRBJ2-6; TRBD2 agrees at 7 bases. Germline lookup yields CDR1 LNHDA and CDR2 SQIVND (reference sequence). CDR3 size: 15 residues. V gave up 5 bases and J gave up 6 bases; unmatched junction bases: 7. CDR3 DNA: TGTGCCAGTAGTCCGGGGGGTGGAGAGGCCAACGTCCTGACTTTC. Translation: CASSPGGGEANVLTF.

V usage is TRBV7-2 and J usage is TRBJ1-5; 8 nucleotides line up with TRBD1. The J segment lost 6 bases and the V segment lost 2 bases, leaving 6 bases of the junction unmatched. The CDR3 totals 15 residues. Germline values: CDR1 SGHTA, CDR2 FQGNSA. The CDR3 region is CASSLNRGVPQPQHF. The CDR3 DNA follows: TGTGCCAGCAGCTTAAACAGGGGGGTTCCTCAGCCCCAGCATTTT.

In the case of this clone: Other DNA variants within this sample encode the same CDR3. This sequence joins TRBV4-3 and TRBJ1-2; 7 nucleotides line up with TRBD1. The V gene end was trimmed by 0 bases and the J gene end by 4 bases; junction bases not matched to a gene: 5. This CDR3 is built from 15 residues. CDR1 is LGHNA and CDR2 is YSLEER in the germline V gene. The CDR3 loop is CASSQDHGQVYGYTF. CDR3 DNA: TGCGCCAGCAGCCAAGATCACGGACAGGTCTATGGCTACACCTTC.

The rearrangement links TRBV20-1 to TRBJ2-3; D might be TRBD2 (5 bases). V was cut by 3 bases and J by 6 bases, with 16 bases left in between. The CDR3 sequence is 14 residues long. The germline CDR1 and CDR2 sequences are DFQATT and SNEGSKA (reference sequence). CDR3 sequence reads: CSASRRALLDTQYF. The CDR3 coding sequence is TGCAGTGCTAGTCGGCGGGCCCTACTTGATACGCAGTATTTT.

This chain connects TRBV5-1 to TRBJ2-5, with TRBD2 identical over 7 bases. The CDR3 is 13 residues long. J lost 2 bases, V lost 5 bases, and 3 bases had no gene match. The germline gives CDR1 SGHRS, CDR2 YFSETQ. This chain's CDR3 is CASRAGEQETQYF. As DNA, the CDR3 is TGCGCCAGCAGGGCGGGGGAGCAAGAGACCCAGTACTTC.